Listed here are 3 T cell receptor beta chains from one sample, sequenced in a study of OX40 agonist ivuxolimab in advanced cancers. Library preparation used the immunoSEQ multiplex PCR assay. TCRdb stores this immuneACCESS table with in-frame sequences only. Part of the clones is absent; in the studies checked, under half of the shortfall reflects unresolved V genes, and no reason is known for the rest. The sample table shows 37,000 or so clones, and 82% are seen once. The ten largest clones capture around 1.8% of the sample. The material sequenced was CD4+ or CD8+ T cells sorted from blood, taken in a trial of the OX40 agonist ivuxolimab. These receptors were collected from an adult with an advanced solid tumor such as melanoma, head and neck, liver or kidney cancer.

This chain uses TRBV7-2 with TRBJ1-5, with D perhaps TRBD1 (5 bases). CDR3 size: 18 residues. Germline V gene lookup returns CDR1 SGHTA and CDR2 FQGNSA. The V end lost 5 bases, the J end lost 0 bases, and 20 bases lay between the germline ends. CDR3 amino acids: CASSGAYGTDVSNQPQHF. For the CDR3, the DNA is TGTGCCAGCAGCGGTGCGTACGGGACGGACGTTAGCAATCAGCCCCAGCATTTT.

The chain combines TRBV30 with TRBJ1-5, with D hard to call. Germline loops: CDR1 GTSNPN, CDR2 SVGIG (reference sequence). The germline V and J ends were trimmed by 0 bases and 6 bases, with 9 bases remaining between them. The CDR3 has 13 amino acids. CDR3 sequence reads: CAWSVWWGQPQHF. DNA of the CDR3: TGTGCCTGGAGTGTGTGGTGGGGTCAGCCCCAGCATTTT.

The chain joins TRBV7-2 to TRBJ1-1, with D possibly matching TRBD1 (5 bases). The V and J ends lost 0 bases and 12 bases respectively, with 17 bases between them. CDR1 and CDR2 from the germline V gene are SGHTA and FQGNSA. CDR3 size: 14 residues. The CDR3 DNA sequence: TGTGCCAGCAGCTTAGCCGTCCCCGGGACGGTAACTTTCTTT. Translated: CASSLAVPGTVTFF.